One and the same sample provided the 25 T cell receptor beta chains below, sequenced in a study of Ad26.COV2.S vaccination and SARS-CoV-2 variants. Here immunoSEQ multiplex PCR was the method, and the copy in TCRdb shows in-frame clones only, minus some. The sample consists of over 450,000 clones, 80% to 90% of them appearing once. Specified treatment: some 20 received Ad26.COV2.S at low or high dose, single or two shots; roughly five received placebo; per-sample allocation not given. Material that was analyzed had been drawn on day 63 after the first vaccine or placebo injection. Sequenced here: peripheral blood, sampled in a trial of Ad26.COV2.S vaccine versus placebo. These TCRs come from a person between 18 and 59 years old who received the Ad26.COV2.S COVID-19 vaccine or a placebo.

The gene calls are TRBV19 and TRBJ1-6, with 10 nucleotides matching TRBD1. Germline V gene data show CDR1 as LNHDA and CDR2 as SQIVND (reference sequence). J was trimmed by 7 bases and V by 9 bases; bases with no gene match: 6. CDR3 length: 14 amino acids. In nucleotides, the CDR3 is TGTGCCAGCTCACCGGACAGGGGGAATTCACCCCTCCACTTT. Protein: CASSPDRGNSPLHF.

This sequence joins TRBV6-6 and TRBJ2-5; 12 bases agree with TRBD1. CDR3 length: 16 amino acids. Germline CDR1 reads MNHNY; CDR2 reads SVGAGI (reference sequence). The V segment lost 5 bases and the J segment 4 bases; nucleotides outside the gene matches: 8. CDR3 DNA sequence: TGTGCCAGCAGTCCAGGGGACAGGGGGCGGTCAGAGACCCAGTACTTC. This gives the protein CASSPGDRGRSETQYF.

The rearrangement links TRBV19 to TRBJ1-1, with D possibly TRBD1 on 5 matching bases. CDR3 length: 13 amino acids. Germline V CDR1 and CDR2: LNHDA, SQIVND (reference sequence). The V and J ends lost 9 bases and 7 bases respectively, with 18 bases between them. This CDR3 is CASRWRGRLEAFF. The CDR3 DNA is TGTGCCAGCAGATGGAGGGGACGACTTGAAGCTTTCTTT.

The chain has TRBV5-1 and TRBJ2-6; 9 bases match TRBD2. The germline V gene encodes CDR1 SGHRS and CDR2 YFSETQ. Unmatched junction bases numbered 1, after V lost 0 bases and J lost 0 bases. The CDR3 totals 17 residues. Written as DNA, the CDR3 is TGCGCCAGCAGCTTGGGACTAGCGGACTCTGGGGCCAACGTCCTGACTTTC. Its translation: CASSLGLADSGANVLTF.

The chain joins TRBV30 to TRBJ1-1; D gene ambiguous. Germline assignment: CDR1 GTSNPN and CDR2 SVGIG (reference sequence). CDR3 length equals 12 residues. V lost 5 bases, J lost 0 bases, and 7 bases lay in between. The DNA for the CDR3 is TGTGCCTGGGGAGACATGAACACTGAAGCTTTCTTT. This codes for CAWGDMNTEAFF.

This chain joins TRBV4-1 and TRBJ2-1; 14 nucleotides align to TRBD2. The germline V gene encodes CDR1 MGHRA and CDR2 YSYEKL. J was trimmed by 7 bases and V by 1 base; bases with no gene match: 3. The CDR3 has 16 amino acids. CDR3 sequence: CASSQGTSGGRNEQFF. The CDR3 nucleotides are TGCGCCAGCAGCCAAGGGACTAGCGGGGGGAGGAATGAGCAGTTCTTC.

CDR3 sequence: CASSFAAGVAEQYF. The CDR3 DNA sequence: TGTGCCAGCAGTTTCGCAGCGGGAGTGGCCGAGCAGTACTTC. The chain carries TRBV27 and TRBJ2-7; 8 bases line up with TRBD2. In germline, CDR1 is MNHEY, CDR2 SMNVEV (reference sequence). This CDR3 has 14 amino acids. The trim removed 3 bases at V and 6 bases at J, leaving 7 bases unmatched.

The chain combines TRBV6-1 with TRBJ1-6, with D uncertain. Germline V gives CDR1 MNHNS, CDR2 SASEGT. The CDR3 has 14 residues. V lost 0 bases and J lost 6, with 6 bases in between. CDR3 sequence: CASSEASLNSPLHF. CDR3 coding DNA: TGTGCCAGCAGTGAAGCTTCCCTTAATTCACCCCTCCACTTT.

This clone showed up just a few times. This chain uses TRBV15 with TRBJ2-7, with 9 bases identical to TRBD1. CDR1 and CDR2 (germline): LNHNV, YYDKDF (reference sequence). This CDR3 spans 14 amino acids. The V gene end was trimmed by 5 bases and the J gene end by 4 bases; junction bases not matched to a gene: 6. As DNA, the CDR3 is TGTGCCACCAGCGACCACAGGGGGCAGTACGAGCAGTACTTC. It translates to CATSDHRGQYEQYF.

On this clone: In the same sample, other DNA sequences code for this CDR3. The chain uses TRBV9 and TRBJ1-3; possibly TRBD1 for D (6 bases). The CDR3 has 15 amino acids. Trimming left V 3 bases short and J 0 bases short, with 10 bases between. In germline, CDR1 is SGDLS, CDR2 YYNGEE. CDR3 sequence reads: CASSDTGSSGNTIYF. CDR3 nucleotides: TGTGCCAGCAGCGACACAGGGAGCTCTGGAAACACCATATATTTT.

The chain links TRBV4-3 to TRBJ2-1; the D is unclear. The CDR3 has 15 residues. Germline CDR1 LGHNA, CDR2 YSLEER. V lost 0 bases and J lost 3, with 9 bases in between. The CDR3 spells CASSQDRPGYNEQFF. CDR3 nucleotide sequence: TGCGCCAGCAGCCAAGATAGGCCAGGCTACAATGAGCAGTTCTTC.

This chain's CDR3 is CAWTPTGHSYNEQFF. DNA of the CDR3: TGTGCCTGGACCCCGACAGGGCATTCCTACAATGAGCAGTTCTTC. V and J are TRBV30 and TRBJ2-1; 7 positions agree with TRBD1. J lost 1 base, V lost 4 bases, and 7 bases had no gene match. This CDR3 spans 15 amino acids. Germline V gene sequence: CDR1 GTSNPN, CDR2 SVGIG (reference sequence).

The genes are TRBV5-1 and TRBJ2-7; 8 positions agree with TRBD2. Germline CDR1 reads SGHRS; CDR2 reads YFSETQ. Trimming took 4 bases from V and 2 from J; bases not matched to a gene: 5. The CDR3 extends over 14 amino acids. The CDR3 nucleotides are TGCGCCAGCAGCCCTCCGGGGGGGCCCTACGAGCAGTACTTC. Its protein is CASSPPGGPYEQYF.

The CDR3 sequence: CATSDGVGYGYTF. The CDR3 bases are TGTGCCACCAGTGACGGGGTAGGGTATGGCTACACCTTC. The chain employs TRBV24-1 and TRBJ1-2; D unclear. The length of the CDR3 is 13 residues. Germline V gene sequence: CDR1 KGHDR, CDR2 SFDVKD. V was clipped by 4 bases and J by 5 bases, with 10 bases between them.

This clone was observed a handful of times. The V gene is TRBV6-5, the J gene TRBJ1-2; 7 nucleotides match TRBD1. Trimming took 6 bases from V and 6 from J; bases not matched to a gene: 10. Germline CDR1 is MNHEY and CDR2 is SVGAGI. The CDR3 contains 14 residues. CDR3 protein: CASSPRDSYHGYTF. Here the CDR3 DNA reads TGTGCCAGCAGCCCCCGGGACAGTTACCATGGCTACACCTTC.

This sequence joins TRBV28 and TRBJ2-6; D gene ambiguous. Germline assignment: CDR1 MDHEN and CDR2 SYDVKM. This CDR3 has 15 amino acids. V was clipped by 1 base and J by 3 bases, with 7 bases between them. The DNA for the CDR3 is TGTGCCAGCAGTTTATACGGGTTTGGGGCCAACGTCCTGACTTTC. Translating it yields CASSLYGFGANVLTF.

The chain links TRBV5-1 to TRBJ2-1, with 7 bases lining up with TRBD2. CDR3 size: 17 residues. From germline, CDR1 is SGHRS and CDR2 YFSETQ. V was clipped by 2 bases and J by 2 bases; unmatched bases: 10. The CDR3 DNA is TGCGCCAGCAGCTTAGGGAGGACTAGTGAAACCTACAATGAGCAGTTCTTC. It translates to CASSLGRTSETYNEQFF.

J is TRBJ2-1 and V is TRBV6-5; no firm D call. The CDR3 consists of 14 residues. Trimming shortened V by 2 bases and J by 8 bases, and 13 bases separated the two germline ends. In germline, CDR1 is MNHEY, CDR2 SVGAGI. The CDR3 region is CASSYTPRRDEQFF. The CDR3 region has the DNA TGTGCCAGCAGTTACACGCCCCGCCGGGATGAGCAGTTCTTC.

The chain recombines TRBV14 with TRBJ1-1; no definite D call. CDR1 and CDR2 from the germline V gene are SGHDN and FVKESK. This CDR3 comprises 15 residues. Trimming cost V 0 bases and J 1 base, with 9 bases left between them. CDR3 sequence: CASSQDLSGNTEAFF. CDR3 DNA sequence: TGTGCCAGCAGCCAAGATCTGTCCGGGAACACTGAAGCTTTCTTT.

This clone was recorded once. As DNA, the CDR3 is TGTGCCAGCAGTTTAACAGGGCCTCAGCCCCAGCATTTT. This sequence encodes CASSLTGPQPQHF. The V gene is TRBV12-3 or TRBV12-4, the J gene TRBJ1-5; perhaps TRBD1 as D (6 bases). Trimming took 2 bases from V and 6 from J, leaving 8 bases between them. There are 13 residues in the CDR3.

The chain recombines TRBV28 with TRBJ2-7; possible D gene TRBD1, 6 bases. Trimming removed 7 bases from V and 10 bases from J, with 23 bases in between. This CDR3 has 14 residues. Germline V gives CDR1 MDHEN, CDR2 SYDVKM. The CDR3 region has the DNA TGTGCCAGCACCGTATACAGGGTAGGGAGTCCTCAGTACTTC. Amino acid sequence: CASTVYRVGSPQYF.

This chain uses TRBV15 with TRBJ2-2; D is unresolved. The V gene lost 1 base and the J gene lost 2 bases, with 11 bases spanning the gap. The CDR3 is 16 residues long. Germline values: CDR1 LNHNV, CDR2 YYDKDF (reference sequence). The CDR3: CATSRASGRNTGELFF. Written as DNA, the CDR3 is TGTGCCACCAGCAGAGCTAGTGGCAGAAACACCGGGGAGCTGTTTTTT.

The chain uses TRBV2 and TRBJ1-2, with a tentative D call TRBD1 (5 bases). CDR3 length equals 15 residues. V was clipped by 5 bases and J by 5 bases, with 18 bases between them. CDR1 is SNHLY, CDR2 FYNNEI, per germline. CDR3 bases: TGTGCCAGCAGTTCCAACCTCGGGACGCCGTATGGCTACACCTTC. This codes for CASSSNLGTPYGYTF.

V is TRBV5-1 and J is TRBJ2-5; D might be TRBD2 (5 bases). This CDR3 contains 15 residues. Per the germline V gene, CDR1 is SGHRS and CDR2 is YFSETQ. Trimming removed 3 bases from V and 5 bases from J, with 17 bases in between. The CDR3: CASSSGSGEGETQYF. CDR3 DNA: TGCGCCAGCAGCTCCGGGTCAGGCGAGGGCGAGACCCAGTACTTC.

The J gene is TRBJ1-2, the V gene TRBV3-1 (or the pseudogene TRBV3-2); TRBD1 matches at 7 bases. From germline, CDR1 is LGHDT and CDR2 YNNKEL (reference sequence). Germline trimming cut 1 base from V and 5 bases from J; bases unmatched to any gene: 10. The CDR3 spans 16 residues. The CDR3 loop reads CASSQVEDRRLYGYTF. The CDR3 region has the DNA TGTGCCAGCAGCCAAGTCGAGGACAGGAGACTTTATGGCTACACCTTC.